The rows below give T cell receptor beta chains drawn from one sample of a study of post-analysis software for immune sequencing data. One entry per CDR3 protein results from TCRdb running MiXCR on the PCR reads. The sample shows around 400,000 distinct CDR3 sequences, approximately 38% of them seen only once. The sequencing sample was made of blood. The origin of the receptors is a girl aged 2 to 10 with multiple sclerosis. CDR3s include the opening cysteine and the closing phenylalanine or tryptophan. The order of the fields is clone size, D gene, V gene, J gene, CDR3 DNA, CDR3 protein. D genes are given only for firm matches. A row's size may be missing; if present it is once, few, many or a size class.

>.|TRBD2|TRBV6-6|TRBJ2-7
TGTGCCAGCAGTAAACCGGGACTAACTACCTACGAGCAGTACTTC
CASSKPGLTTYEQYF
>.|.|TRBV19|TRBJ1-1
TGTGCCAGTAGTATTCTCGGGGCGGGGACTGAAGCTTTCTTT
CASSILGAGTEAFF
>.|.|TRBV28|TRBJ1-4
TGTGCCTTCGGGGACCCTAATGAAAAACTGTTTTTT
CAFGDPNEKLFF
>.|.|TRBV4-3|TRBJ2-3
TGCGCCAGCAGCCAAGATAGGAGGCAGGGAAGCACAGATACGCAGTATTTT
CASSQDRRQGSTDTQYF
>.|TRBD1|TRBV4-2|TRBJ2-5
TGTGCCAGCAGCCAAGATGACAGGGTTGAGCAAAGTGAGACCCAGTACTTC
CASSQDDRVEQSETQYF
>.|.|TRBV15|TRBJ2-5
TGTGCCACCAGCAGAAGAGGGCCCCTACAAGAGACCCAGTACTTC
CATSRRGPLQETQYF
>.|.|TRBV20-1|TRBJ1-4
TGCAGTGTCCCGGGCCGAATGGAGGGAAAACTGTTTTTT
CSVPGRMEGKLFF
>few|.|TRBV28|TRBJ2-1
TGTGCCAGCAGCGCCAGGGGTTCTAGGTTCGAGCAGTTCTTC
CASSARGSRFEQFF
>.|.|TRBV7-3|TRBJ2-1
TGTGCCAGCAGCCCCGGGCCCTCGCGGGAGCAGTTCTTC
CASSPGPSREQFF
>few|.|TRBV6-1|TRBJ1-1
TGTGCCAGCAGTGTTATCAACCCGAACACTGAAGCTTTCTTT
CASSVINPNTEAFF
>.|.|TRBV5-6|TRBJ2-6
TGTGCCAGCAGCTTGGGGGGGAACTCTGGGGCCAACGTCCTGACTTTC
CASSLGGNSGANVLTF
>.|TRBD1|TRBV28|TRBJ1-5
TGTGCCAGCAGTTTATGGGAAGGGGGCTCTCTTCAGCCCCAGCATTTT
CASSLWEGGSLQPQHF
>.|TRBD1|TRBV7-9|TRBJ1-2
TGTGCCAGCAGCTTAAGGGGGGACAGCTATGGCTACACCTTC
CASSLRGDSYGYTF
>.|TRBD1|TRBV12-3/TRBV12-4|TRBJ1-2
TGTGCCAGCAGCCCGGGACAGGGCTACTATGGCTACACCTTC
CASSPGQGYYGYTF
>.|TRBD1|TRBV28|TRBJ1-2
TGTGCCAGCAGTTTAAAGACAGGGGGCCTCTATGGCTACACCTTC
CASSLKTGGLYGYTF
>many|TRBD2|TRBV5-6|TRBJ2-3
TGTGCCAGCAGCCCAGCGGGAGGAGGAGATACGCAGTATTTT
CASSPAGGGDTQYF
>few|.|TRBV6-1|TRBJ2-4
TGTGCCAGCAGCCCCGGGCGTTCTCGACTAGCCAAAAACATTCAGTACTTC
CASSPGRSRLAKNIQYF
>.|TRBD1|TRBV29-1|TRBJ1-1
TGCAGCGTTGAACCCAGGGGGATGGGCACTGAAGCTTTCTTT
CSVEPRGMGTEAFF
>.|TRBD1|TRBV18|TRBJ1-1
TGTGCCAGCTCTCCAGGGGGAGGGAACACTGAAGCTTTCTTT
CASSPGGGNTEAFF
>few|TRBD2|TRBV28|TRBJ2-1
TGTGCCAGCAGTACGGGGGGGGAGGCCTACAATGAGCAGTTCTTC
CASSTGGEAYNEQFF